One and the same sample provided the 4 T cell receptor beta chains below, sequenced in a study of T cell changes during pregnancy in multiple sclerosis. Generated by immunoSEQ multiplex PCR, the TCRdb table keeps only in-frame clones and is missing some. The sample shows several thousand clones, roughly nine tenths of them seen only once. Specimen: CD8+ T cells from peripheral blood mononuclear cells, collected in the first trimester of pregnancy. Receptor source: a female donor in good health, enrolled as a control in a pregnancy study.

This chain connects TRBV7-2 to TRBJ2-3; 9 positions match TRBD2. Trimming at V came to 0 bases and at J to 2 bases, leaving 6 bases not matched to a gene. The germline gives CDR1 SGHTA, CDR2 FQGNSA. This CDR3 region has 17 residues. In nucleotides, the CDR3 is TGTGCCAGCAGCTTAGCGGTGCGGGAGGGCAACACAGATACGCAGTATTTT. Protein: CASSLAVREGNTDTQYF.

The V call is TRBV19, the J call TRBJ1-1; 8 nucleotides match TRBD1. The CDR3 sequence is 16 residues long. After removal of 4 bases from V and 6 bases from J, the junction contained 13 bases not matched to a gene. CDR1 and CDR2 from the germline V gene are LNHDA and SQIVND (reference sequence). The DNA of the CDR3 is TGTGCCAGTAGTACGGAACTTTCAGGGGGCGGTCCTGAAGCTTTCTTT. Translated, it gives CASSTELSGGGPEAFF. Together with reference TRBV19 and TRBJ1-1, the CDR3 gives the full variable domain: DGGITQSPKYLFRKEGQNVTLSCEQNLNHDAMYWYRQDPGQGLRLIYYSQIVNDFQKGDIAEGYSVSREKKESFPLTVTSAQKNPTAFYLCASSTELSGGGPEAFFGQGTRLTVV.

CDR3 DNA: TGTGCCAGCAGCTTAATAGCGGGAGGGCGCACAGATACGCAGTATTTT. It is translated as CASSLIAGGRTDTQYF. This rearrangement joins TRBV7-2 to TRBJ2-3; the match to TRBD2 covers 11 bases. Looked up from germline, CDR1 is SGHTA and CDR2 is FQGNSA. The length of the CDR3 is 16 residues. The J segment lost 1 base and the V segment lost 2 bases, leaving 2 bases of the junction unmatched.

V is TRBV19 and J is TRBJ1-2; a possible D gene is TRBD1 (6 bases). The CDR3 runs to 13 residues. From germline, CDR1 is LNHDA and CDR2 SQIVND (reference sequence). V gave up 7 bases and J gave up 1 base, with 10 bases separating them. CDR3 nucleotide sequence: TGTGCCAGTATACAGGGTTATAACTATGGCTACACCTTC. It translates to CASIQGYNYGYTF.